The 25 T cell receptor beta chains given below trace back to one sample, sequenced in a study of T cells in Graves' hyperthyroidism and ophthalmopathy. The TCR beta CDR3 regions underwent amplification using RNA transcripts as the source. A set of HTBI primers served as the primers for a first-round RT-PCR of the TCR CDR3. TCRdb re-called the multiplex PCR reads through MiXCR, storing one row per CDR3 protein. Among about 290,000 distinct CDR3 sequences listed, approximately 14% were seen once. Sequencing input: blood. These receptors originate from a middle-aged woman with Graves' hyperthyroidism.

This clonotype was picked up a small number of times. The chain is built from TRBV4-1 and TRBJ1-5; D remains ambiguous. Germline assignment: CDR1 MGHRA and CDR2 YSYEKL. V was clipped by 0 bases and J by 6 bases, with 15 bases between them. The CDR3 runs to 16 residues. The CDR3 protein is CASSQEPTQGRQPQHF. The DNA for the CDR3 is TGCGCCAGCAGCCAAGAACCGACCCAAGGACGTCAGCCCCAGCATTTT.

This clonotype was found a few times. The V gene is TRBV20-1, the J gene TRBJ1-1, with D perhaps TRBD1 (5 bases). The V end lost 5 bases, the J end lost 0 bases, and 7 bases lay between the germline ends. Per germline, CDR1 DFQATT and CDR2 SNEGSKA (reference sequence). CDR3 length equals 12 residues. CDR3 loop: CSAEGMNTEAFF. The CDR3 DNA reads TGCAGTGCTGAGGGGATGAACACTGAAGCTTTCTTT.

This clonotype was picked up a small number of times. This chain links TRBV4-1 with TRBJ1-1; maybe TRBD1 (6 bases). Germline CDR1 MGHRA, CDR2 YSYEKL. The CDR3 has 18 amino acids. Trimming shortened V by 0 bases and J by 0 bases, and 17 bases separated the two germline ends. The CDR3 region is CASSQENLDRSLNTEAFF. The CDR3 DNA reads TGCGCCAGCAGCCAAGAGAACCTTGACAGGAGCTTGAACACTGAAGCTTTCTTT.

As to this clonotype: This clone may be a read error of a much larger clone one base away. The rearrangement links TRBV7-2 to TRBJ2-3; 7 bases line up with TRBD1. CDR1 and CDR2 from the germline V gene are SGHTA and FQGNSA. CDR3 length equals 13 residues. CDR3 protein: CVSTRGSLDTQYF. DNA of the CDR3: TGTGTCAGCACCAGGGGGAGTTTAGATACGCAGTATTTT.

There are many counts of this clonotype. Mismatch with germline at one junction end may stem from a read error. The DNA of the CDR3 is TGTGCCAGCTCAGCACCCCAAGAGACCCAGTACTTC. Protein: CASSAPQETQYF. The chain recombines TRBV18 with TRBJ2-5; D unclear. The CDR3 loop spans 12 amino acids. Germline assignment: CDR1 KGHSH and CDR2 LQKENI.

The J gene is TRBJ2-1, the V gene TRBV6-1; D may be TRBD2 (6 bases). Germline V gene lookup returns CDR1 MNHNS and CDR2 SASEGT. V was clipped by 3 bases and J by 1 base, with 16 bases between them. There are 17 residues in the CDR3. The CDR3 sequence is CASSEYPPGGSYNEQFF. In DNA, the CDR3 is TGTGCCAGCAGTGAGTACCCGCCCGGGGGTTCCTACAATGAGCAGTTCTTC.

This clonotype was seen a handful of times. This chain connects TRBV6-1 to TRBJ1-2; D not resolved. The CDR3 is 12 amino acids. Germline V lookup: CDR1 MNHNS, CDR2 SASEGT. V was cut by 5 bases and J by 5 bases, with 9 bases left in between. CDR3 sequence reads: CASSLKLYGYTF. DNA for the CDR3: TGTGCCAGCAGTTTAAAGCTGTATGGCTACACCTTC.

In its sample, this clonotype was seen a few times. The CDR3 is CSVLLGLELREQYF. CDR3 DNA sequence: TGCAGCGTCCTACTGGGACTAGAGTTACGAGAACAGTACTTC. V and J are TRBV29-1 and TRBJ2-7, with TRBD2 matching 8 bases. Germline V lookup: CDR1 SQVTM, CDR2 ANQGSEA. The CDR3 runs 14 residues. V was clipped by 6 bases and J by 10 bases; unmatched bases: 17.

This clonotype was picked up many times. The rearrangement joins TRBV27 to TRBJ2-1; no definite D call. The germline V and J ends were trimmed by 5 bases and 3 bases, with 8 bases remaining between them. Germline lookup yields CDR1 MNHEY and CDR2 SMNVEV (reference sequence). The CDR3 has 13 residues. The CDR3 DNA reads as TGTGCCAGCAGTCTCCGACTCTACAATGAGCAGTTCTTC. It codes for CASSLRLYNEQFF.

DNA for the CDR3: TGTGCCAGCAGTTCCTATTCCGCACAGGGGGTTGACGGCTACACCTTC. Amino acid sequence: CASSSYSAQGVDGYTF. This chain links TRBV27 with TRBJ1-2, with 8 bases aligning to TRBD1. The germline V gene has CDR1 MNHEY and CDR2 SMNVEV (reference sequence). The CDR3 sequence is 16 residues long. With 4 bases clipped from V and 8 bases from J, the junction kept 15 bases outside the gene matches.

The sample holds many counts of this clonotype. The CDR3 here is CASSLLGSDEQYF. CDR3 in DNA: TGTGCCAGCAGCTTATTGGGGTCAGACGAGCAGTACTTC. The genes are TRBV7-3 and TRBJ2-7; D is undetermined. Germline CDR1 and CDR2: SGHTA and FQGTGA. Deletions cut 2 bases from V and 5 bases from J, with 10 bases between. The CDR3 is 13 amino acids. Filled out from reference TRBV7-3 and TRBJ2-7, the complete variable domain reads GAGVSQTPSNKVTEKGKYVELRCDPISGHTALYWYRQSLGQGPEFLIYFQGTGAADDSGLPNDRFFAVRPEGSVSTLKIQRTERGDSAVYLCASSLLGSDEQYFGPGTRLTVT.

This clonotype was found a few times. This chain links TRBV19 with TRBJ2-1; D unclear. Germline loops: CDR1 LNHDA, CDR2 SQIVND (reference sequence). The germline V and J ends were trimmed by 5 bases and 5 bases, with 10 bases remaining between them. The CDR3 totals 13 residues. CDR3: CASSRADHNEQFF. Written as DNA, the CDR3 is TGTGCCAGTAGTCGGGCGGACCACAATGAGCAGTTCTTC.

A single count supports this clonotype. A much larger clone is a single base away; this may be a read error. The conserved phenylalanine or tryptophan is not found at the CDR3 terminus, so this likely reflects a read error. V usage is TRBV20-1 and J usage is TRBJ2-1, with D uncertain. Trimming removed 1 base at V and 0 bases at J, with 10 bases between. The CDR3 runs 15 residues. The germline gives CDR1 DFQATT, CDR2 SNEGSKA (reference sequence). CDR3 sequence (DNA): TGCAGTGCTAGAGGGACGGGCGGCTCCTACAATGAGCAGTTCCTC. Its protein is CSARGTGGSYNEQFL.

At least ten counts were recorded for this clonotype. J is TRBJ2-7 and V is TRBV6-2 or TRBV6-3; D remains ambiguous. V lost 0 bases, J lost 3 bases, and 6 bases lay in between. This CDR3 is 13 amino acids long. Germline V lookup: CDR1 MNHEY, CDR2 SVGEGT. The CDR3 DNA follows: TGTGCCAGCAGTTACTCGAAGGGCTACGAGCAGTACTTC. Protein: CASSYSKGYEQYF.

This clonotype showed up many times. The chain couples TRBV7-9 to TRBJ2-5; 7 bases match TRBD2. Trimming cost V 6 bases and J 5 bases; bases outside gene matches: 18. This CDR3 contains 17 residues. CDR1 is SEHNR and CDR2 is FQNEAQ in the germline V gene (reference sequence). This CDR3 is CASRDWGLSGVMETQYF. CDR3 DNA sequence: TGTGCCAGCAGGGATTGGGGACTATCCGGCGTGATGGAGACCCAGTACTTC.

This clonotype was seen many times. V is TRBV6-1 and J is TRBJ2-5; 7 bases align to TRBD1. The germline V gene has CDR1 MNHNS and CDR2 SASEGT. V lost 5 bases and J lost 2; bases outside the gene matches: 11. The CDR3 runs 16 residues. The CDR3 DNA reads TGTGCCAGCAGTAGAAGCCACAGGGGACCTCAAGAGACCCAGTACTTC. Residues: CASSRSHRGPQETQYF.

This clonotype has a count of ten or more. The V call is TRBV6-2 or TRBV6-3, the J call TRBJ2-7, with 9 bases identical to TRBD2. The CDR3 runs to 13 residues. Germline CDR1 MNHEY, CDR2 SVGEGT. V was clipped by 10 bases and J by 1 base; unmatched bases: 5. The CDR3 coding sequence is TGTGCCACCTGGACTAGCGTGTCCTACGAGCAGTACTTC. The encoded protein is CATWTSVSYEQYF.

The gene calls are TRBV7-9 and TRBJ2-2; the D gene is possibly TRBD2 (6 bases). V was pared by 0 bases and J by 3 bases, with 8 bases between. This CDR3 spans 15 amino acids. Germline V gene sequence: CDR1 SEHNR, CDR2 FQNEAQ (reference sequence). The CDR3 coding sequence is TGTGCCAGCAGCTTAGCCACGGGGGACACCGGGGAGCTGTTTTTT. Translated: CASSLATGDTGELFF.

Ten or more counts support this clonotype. CDR3 residues: CAWSAGARNTIYF. The CDR3 nucleotides read TGTGCCTGGAGTGCTGGTGCCAGGAACACCATATATTTT. The chain couples TRBV30 to TRBJ1-3, with D uncertain. Per the germline V gene, CDR1 is GTSNPN and CDR2 is SVGIG (reference sequence). V was clipped by 1 base and J by 7 bases, with 11 bases between them. The CDR3 runs to 13 residues.

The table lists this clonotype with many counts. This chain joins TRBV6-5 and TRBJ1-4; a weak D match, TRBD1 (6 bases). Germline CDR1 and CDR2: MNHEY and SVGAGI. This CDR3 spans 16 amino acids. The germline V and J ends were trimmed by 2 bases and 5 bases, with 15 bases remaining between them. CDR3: CASSYATGGKNEKLFF. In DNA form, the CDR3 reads TGTGCCAGCAGTTACGCGACCGGGGGCAAGAATGAAAAACTGTTTTTT.

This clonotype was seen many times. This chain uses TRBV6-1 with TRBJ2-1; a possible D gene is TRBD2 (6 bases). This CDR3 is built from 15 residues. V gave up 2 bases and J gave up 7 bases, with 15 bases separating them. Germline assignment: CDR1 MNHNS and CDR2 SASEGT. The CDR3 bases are TGTGCCAGCAGTGAAAGGGGTGGGGGGAGGAATGAGCAGTTCTTC. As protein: CASSERGGGRNEQFF.

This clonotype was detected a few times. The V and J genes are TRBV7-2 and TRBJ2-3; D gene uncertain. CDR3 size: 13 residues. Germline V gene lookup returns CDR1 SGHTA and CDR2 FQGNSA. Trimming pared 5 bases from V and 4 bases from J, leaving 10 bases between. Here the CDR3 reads CASSTPLADTQYF. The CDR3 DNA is TGTGCCAGCAGCACCCCGTTGGCAGATACGCAGTATTTT.

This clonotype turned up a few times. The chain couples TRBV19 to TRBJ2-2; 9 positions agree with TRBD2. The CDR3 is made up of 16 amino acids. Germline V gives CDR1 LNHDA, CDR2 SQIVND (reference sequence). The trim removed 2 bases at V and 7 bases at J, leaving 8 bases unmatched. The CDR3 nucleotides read TGTGCCAGTAGTATAATTCGGCGGGAGGGGAGCGGGGAGCTGTTTTTT. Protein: CASSIIRREGSGELFF. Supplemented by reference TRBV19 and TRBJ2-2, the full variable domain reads DGGITQSPKYLFRKEGQNVTLSCEQNLNHDAMYWYRQDPGQGLRLIYYSQIVNDFQKGDIAEGYSVSREKKESFPLTVTSAQKNPTAFYLCASSIIRREGSGELFFGEGSRLTVL.

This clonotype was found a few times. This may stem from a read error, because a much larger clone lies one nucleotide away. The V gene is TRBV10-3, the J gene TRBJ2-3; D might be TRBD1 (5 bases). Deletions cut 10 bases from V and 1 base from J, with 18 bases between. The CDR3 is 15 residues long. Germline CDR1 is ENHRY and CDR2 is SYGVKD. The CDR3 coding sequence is TGTGCCACCAGGGTGAATCGTGGGGGCACAGATACGCAGTATTTT. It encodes CATRVNRGGTDTQYF.

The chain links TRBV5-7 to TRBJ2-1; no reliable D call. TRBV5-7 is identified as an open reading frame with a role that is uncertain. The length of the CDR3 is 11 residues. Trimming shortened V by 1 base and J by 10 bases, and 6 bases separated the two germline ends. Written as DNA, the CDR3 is TGTGCCAGCAGCTTGCCCAGGGAGCAGTTCTTC. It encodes CASSLPREQFF.